This T cell receptor beta chain was found in a study of cytomegalovirus exposure and HLA in healthy donors. This CDR3 is 19 amino acids long. V dropped 4 bases and J dropped 1; count of bases not matched to a gene: 14. Germline-derived CDR1 and CDR2 are LGHNA and YNFKEQ. A multiplex PCR was run with 60 Vbeta primers and 13 Jbeta primers. Libraries were prepared by immunoSEQ multiplex PCR; TCRdb keeps only in-frame clonotypes and omits some of them. The sample has 150,000 to 200,000 clones, around 85% seen once. This TCR was sampled from a human donor in good health. Sequenced material: PBMCs. The chain joins TRBV4-2 to TRBJ2-5; 11 bases map to TRBD2. In DNA form, the CDR3 reads TGTGCCAGCAGCCCGACTTCGGGCGGGACTAGCGGCCCCCAAGAGACCCAGTACTTC. Translating gives CASSPTSGGTSGPQETQYF.